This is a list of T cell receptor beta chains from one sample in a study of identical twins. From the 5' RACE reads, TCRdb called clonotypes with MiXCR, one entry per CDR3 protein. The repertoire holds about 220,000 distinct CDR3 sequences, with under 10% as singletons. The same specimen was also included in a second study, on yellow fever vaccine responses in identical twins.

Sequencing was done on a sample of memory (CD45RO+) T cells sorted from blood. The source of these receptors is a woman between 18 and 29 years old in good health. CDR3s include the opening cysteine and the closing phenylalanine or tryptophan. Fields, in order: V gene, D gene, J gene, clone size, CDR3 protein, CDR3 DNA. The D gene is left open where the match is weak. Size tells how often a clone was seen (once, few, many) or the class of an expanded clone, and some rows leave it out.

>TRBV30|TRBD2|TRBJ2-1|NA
CAWSVKVAGRNEQFF
TGTGCCTGGAGTGTAAAGGTAGCGGGGAGAAATGAGCAGTTCTTC
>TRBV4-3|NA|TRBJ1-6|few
CASSQDPGRANSPLHF
TGCGCCAGCAGCCAAGATCCAGGCAGGGCCAATTCACCCCTCCACTTT
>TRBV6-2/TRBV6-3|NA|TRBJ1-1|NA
CASSFQANTEAFF
TGTGCCAGCAGTTTTCAAGCAAACACTGAAGCTTTCTTT
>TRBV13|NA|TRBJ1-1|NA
CASSLGGGAWNTEAFF
TGTGCCAGCAGCTTAGGGGGGGGCGCGTGGAACACTGAAGCTTTCTTT
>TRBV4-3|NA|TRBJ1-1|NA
CASSPTYGAPNTEAFF
TGCGCCAGCAGTCCGACGTATGGGGCTCCGAACACTGAAGCTTTCTTT
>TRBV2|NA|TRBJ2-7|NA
CASSVKWEQYF
TGTGCCAGCAGTGTCAAATGGGAGCAGTACTTC
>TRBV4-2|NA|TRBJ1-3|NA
CASSQPGGNTIYF
TGTGCCAGCAGCCAACCCGGGGGGAACACCATATATTTT
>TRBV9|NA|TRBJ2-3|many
CASSVDSRDADTQYF
TGTGCCAGCAGCGTAGATAGCCGGGATGCAGATACGCAGTATTTT
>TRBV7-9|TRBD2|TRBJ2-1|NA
CASSPHWREGNEQFF
TGTGCCAGCAGCCCTCATTGGCGGGAGGGCAATGAGCAGTTCTTC
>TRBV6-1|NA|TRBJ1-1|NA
CASSDRGMNTEAFF
TGTGCCAGCAGTGACCGGGGGATGAACACTGAAGCTTTCTTT
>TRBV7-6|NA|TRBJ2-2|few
CASRVTRDRDTGELFF
TGTGCCAGCAGAGTAACCAGGGATCGCGACACCGGGGAGCTGTTTTTT
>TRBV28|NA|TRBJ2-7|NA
CASSFGGGNAMQYF
TGTGCCAGCAGTTTCGGGGGTGGTAATGCGATGCAGTACTTC
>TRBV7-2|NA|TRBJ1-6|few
CASSGAGYNSPLHF
TGTGCCAGCAGCGGGGCAGGTTATAATTCACCCCTCCACTTT
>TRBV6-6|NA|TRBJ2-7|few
CASSTRAGEQYF
TGTGCCAGCAGCACCCGAGCGGGCGAGCAGTACTTC
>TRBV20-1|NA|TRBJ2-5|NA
CSAPDNRRPGTQYF
TGCAGTGCTCCAGATAACAGGCGCCCCGGGACCCAGTACTTC
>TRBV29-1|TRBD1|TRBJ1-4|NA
CSVGPSGGEKLFF
TGCAGCGTGGGACCTTCAGGGGGGGAAAAACTGTTTTTT
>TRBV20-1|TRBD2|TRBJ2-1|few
CSARDWEGVGHEQFF
TGCAGTGCTAGAGATTGGGAGGGAGTGGGGCATGAGCAGTTCTTC
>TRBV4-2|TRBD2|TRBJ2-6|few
CASSREGLAGGSGANVLTF
TGTGCCAGCAGCCGCGAGGGACTAGCGGGGGGCTCTGGGGCCAACGTCCTGACTTTC
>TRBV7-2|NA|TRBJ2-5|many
CASRIGVQETQYF
TGTGCCAGCAGAATAGGGGTTCAAGAGACCCAGTACTTC
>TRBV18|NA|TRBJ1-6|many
CASSPFAGGSYNSPLHF
TGTGCCAGCTCACCATTCGCCGGGGGCTCCTATAATTCACCCCTCCACTTT
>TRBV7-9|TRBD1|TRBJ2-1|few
CASSFRQGANNEQFF
TGTGCCAGCAGCTTCCGACAGGGGGCCAACAATGAGCAGTTCTTC
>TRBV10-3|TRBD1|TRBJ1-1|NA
CAISGGQGVRPEAFF
TGTGCCATCAGCGGGGGACAGGGGGTTCGGCCTGAAGCTTTCTTT
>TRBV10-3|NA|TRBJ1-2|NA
CAISDPDRIYGYTF
TGTGCCATCAGTGACCCGGACCGCATTTATGGCTACACCTTC
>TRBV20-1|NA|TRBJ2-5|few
CSASISGAYQETQYF
TGCAGTGCTAGTATTTCGGGGGCGTACCAAGAGACCCAGTACTTC
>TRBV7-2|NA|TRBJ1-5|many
CASSLEGPGVQPQHF
TGTGCCAGCAGCTTAGAGGGCCCCGGGGTTCAGCCCCAGCATTTT
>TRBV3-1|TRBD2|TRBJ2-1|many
CASSQPPPGTSGINEQFF
TGTGCCAGCAGCCAACCTCCCCCTGGGACTAGCGGGATCAATGAGCAGTTCTTC
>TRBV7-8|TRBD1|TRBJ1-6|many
CASSLSETGSSPLHF
TGTGCCAGCAGCTTATCTGAGACAGGGTCTTCACCCCTCCACTTT
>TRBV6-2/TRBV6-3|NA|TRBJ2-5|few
CAPRRTGEETQYF
TGTGCCCCCCGACGTACAGGTGAAGAGACCCAGTACTTC
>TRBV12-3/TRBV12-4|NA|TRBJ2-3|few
CASRDPGADTQYF
TGTGCCAGCAGGGACCCGGGTGCAGATACGCAGTATTTT
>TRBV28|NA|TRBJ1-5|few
CASSFGLQPQHF
TGTGCCAGCAGTTTTGGGCTCCAGCCCCAGCATTTT
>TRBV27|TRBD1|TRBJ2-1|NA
CATTGQGFYNEQFF
TGTGCCACCACAGGACAGGGATTCTACAATGAGCAGTTCTTC
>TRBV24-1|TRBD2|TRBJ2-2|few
CAIIGGGGTGELFF
TGTGCCATCATCGGGGGGGGCGGCACCGGGGAGCTGTTTTTT
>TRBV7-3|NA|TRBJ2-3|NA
CASSGRQPDTQYF
TGTGCCAGCAGCGGACGACAGCCAGATACGCAGTATTTT
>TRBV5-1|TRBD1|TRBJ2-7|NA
CASSPRTGLGEQYF
TGCGCCAGCAGCCCCCGGACAGGGTTAGGTGAGCAGTACTTC
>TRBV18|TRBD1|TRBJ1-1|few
CASSPTGQGNTEAFF
TGTGCCAGCTCACCAACGGGACAGGGGAACACTGAAGCTTTCTTT
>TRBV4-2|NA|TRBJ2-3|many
CASSQASRDTDTQYF
TGTGCCAGCAGCCAAGCATCGCGGGACACAGATACGCAGTATTTT
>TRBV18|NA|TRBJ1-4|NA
CASSPLEGGEKLFF
TGTGCCAGCTCACCATTGGAAGGGGGAGAAAAACTGTTTTTT
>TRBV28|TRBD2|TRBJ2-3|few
CASSGPSGSTTDTQYF
TGTGCCAGCAGTGGCCCTAGCGGGAGTACCACAGATACGCAGTATTTT
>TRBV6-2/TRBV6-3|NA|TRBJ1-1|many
CASSYSRALGEAFF
TGTGCCAGCAGTTACTCCCGGGCGTTGGGGGAAGCTTTCTTT
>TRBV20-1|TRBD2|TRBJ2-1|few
CSANPTSYEQFF
TGCAGTGCTAACCCGACTAGCTATGAGCAGTTCTTC
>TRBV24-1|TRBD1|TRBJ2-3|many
CATSGSRQGSTDTQYF
TGTGCCACCAGTGGATCCCGACAGGGGAGCACAGATACGCAGTATTTT
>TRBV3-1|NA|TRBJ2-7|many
CASSQIEGAGEQYF
TGTGCCAGCAGCCAAATAGAGGGGGCGGGGGAGCAGTACTTC
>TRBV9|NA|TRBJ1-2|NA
CASSVGGLANYGYTF
TGTGCCAGCAGCGTAGGAGGTCTCGCTAACTATGGCTACACCTTC
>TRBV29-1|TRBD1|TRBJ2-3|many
CSVNRGVDTQYF
TGCAGCGTAAACAGGGGGGTAGATACGCAGTATTTT
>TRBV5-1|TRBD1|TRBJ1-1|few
CASSLRQGMNTEASF
TGCGCCAGCAGCTTGAGACAGGGCATGAACACTGAAGCTTCCTTT
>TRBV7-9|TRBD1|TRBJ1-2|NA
CASSLGSGTGRSGYTF
TGTGCCAGCAGCTTAGGATCCGGGACAGGGAGATCTGGCTACACCTTC
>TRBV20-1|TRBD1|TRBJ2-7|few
CSARDLLGQTPSYEQYF
TGCAGTGCTAGAGATCTACTGGGACAGACCCCCTCCTACGAGCAGTACTTC
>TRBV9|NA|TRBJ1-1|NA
CASSPGDENTEAFF
TGTGCCAGCAGCCCCGGGGACGAGAACACTGAAGCTTTCTTT
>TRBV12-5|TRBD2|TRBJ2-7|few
CASGPGGTRSYEQYF
TGTGCTAGTGGCCCGGGGGGGACCCGCTCCTACGAGCAGTACTTC
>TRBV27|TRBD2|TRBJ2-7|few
CASSYTFGLAGGEQYF
TGTGCCAGCAGTTACACCTTCGGACTAGCGGGAGGCGAGCAGTACTTC
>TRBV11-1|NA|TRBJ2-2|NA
CASSHRSGELFF
TGTGCCAGCAGCCATCGTTCGGGGGAGCTGTTTTTT